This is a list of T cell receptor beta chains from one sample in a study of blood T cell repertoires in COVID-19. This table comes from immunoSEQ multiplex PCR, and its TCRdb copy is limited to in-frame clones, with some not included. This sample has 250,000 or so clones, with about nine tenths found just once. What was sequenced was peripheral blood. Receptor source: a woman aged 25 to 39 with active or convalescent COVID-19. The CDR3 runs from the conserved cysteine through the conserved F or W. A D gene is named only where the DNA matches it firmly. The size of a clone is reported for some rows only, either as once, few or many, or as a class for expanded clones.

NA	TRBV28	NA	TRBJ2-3	CASRGGDTQYF	TGTGCCAGCAGGGGAGGAGATACGCAGTATTTT
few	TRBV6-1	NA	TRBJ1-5	CASSEAGPGLWQPQHF	TGTGCCAGCAGTGAAGCGGGCCCAGGGTTATGGCAGCCCCAGCATTTT
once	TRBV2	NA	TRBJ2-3	CASRQALDTQYF	TGTGCCAGCAGGCAAGCACTTGATACGCAGTATTTT
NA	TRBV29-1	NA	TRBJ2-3	CSVDPGTQYF	TGCAGCGTTGATCCAGGGACGCAGTATTTT
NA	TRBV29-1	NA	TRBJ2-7	CSVNAQGRSEQYF	TGCAGCGTTAACGCTCAGGGTAGATCCGAGCAGTACTTC
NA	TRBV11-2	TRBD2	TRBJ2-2	CASSLLAGPNTGELFF	TGTGCCAGCAGCTTACTAGCGGGGCCCAACACCGGGGAGCTGTTTTTT
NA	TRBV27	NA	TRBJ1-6	CATSPRGGVGGSPLHF	TGTGCCACCTCGCCCCGGGGGGGGGTCGGTGGTTCACCCCTCCACTTT
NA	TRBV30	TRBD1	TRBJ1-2	CAWRRQGFFNYGYTF	TGTGCCTGGAGAAGACAGGGGTTTTTTAACTATGGCTACACCTTC
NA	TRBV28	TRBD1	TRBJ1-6	CASSLTGGSYNSPLHF	TGTGCCAGCAGCTTGACAGGGGGATCCTATAATTCACCCCTCCACTTT
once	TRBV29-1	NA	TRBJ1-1	CSVEGQQNTEAFF	TGCAGCGTTGAAGGACAGCAGAACACTGAAGCTTTCTTT
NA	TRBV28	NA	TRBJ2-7	CASSRRDWPYEQYF	TGTGCCAGCAGTCGACGGGACTGGCCCTACGAGCAGTACTTC
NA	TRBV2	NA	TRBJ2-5	CASSETRGIQETQYF	TGTGCCAGCAGTGAGACTAGGGGTATCCAAGAGACCCAGTACTTC
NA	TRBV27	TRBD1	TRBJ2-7	CASRRDRGYYEQYF	TGTGCCAGCAGGCGGGACAGGGGATATTACGAGCAGTACTTC
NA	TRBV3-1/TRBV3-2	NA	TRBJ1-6	CASSQEHYRVGCSPLHF	TGTGCCAGCAGCCAAGAACACTACAGGGTGGGGTGTTCACCCCTCCACTTT
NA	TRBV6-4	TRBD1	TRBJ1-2	CASSSGGPRGYGYTF	TGTGCCAGCAGTTCAGGGGGGCCCCGGGGCTATGGCTACACCTTC
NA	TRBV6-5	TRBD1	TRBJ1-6	CASSPGGAESPLHF	TGTGCCAGCAGCCCAGGGGGCGCGGAGTCACCCCTCCACTTT
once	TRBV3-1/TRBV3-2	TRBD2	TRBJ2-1	CASSHGLAGGQEQFF	TGTGCCAGCAGCCACGGACTAGCGGGGGGGCAAGAGCAGTTCTTC
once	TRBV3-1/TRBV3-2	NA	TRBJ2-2	CASSHRTLQYTGELFF	TGTGCCAGCAGCCACCGCACCCTACAGTATACCGGGGAGCTGTTTTTT
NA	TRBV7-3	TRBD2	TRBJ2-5	CASRPTSGEGAQYF	TGTGCCAGCAGGCCAACTAGCGGAGAGGGGGCCCAGTACTTC
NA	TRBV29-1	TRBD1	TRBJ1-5	CSVGAQGQPQHF	TGCAGCGTTGGGGCACAGGGGCAGCCCCAGCATTTT
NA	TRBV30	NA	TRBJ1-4	CAWSEGLKLFF	TGTGCCTGGAGTGAGGGACTCAAACTGTTTTTT
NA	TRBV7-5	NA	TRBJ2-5	CARSPEGEETQYF	TGTGCCAGAAGCCCAGAGGGGGAAGAGACCCAGTACTTC
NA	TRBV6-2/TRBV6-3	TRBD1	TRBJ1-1	CASSYSTGFAFF	TGTGCCAGCAGTTACTCGACAGGGTTTGCTTTCTTT
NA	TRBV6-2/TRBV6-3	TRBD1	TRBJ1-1	CASSFPKGARTEAFF	TGTGCCAGCAGTTTTCCCAAGGGGGCGCGAACTGAAGCTTTCTTT
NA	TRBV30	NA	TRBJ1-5	CAWRAGWDQPQHF	TGTGCCTGGCGGGCAGGGTGGGATCAGCCCCAGCATTTT
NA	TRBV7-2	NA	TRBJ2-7	CASSPQNSYEQYF	TGTGCCAGCAGCCCTCAGAACTCCTACGAGCAGTACTTC
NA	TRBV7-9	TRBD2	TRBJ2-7	CASSLKRGGPSYEQYF	TGTGCCAGCAGCTTAAAGCGGGGGGGTCCCTCCTACGAGCAGTACTTC
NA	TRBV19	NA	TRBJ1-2	CASSIDWGHHPYGYTF	TGTGCCAGTAGTATAGATTGGGGACACCATCCATATGGCTACACCTTC
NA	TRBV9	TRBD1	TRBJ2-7	CASSLRGQGIDEQYF	TGTGCCAGCAGTTTGAGGGGGCAGGGAATCGACGAGCAGTACTTC
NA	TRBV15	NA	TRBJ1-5	CATSQGISNQPQHF	TGTGCCACCAGCCAGGGAATTAGCAATCAGCCCCAGCATTTT
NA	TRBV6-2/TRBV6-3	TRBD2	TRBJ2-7	CASSSLAGMYEQYF	TGTGCCAGCAGTTCACTAGCGGGGATGTACGAGCAGTACTTC
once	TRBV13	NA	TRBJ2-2	CASRAPLAGTGELFF	TGTGCCAGCAGAGCCCCCCTGGCGGGCACCGGGGAGCTGTTTTTT
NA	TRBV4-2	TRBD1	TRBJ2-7	CASGPGQVYEQYF	TGTGCCAGCGGGCCGGGACAGGTATACGAGCAGTACTTC
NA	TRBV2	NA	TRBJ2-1	CASSEQGYVNEQFF	TGTGCCAGCAGTGAGCAGGGCTATGTCAATGAGCAGTTCTTC
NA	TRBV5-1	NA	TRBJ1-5	CASSLAGNQPQHF	TGCGCCAGCAGCTTGGCGGGAAATCAGCCCCAGCATTTT
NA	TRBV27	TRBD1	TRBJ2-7	CASSPRTGGEQYF	TGTGCCAGCAGTCCGCGGACAGGGGGCGAGCAGTACTTC
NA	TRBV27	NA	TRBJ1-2	CASSLGGRYGYTF	TGTGCCAGCAGTTTAGGGGGCCGGTATGGCTACACCTTC
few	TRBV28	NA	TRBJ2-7	CASRPLGGTSYEQYF	TGTGCCAGCAGACCTCTCGGGGGAACCTCCTACGAGCAGTACTTC
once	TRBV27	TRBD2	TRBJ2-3	CASSFRTSITDTQYF	TGTGCCAGCAGTTTTAGGACTAGCATCACAGATACGCAGTATTTT
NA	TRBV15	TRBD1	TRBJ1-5	CATSQGGTPGINQPQHF	TGTGCCACCAGCCAGGGGGGAACCCCAGGGATCAATCAGCCCCAGCATTTT
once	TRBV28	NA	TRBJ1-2	CASTGAGSVLSNYGYTF	TGTGCCAGCACTGGGGCAGGGTCGGTCTTATCTAACTATGGCTACACCTTC
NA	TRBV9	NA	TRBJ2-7	CASSVGRGAPYEQYF	TGTGCCAGCAGCGTAGGTCGGGGGGCCCCCTACGAGCAGTACTTC
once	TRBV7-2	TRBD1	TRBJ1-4	CASSFPGQGEGEKLFF	TGTGCCAGCAGCTTTCCTGGACAGGGGGAGGGTGAAAAACTGTTTTTT
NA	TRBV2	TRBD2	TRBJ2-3	CASSEGGGSTDTQYF	TGTGCCAGCAGTGAAGGGGGGGGTAGCACAGATACGCAGTATTTT
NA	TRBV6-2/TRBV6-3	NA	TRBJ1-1	CASSYGAGTEAFF	TGTGCCAGCAGTTACGGGGCGGGGACTGAAGCTTTCTTT
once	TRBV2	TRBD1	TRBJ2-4	CASSRTGGKNIQYF	TGTGCCAGCAGTCGGACAGGGGGCAAAAACATTCAGTACTTC
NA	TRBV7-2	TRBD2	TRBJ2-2	CASSLASGAGELFF	TGTGCCAGCAGCTTAGCTAGCGGGGCAGGGGAGCTGTTTTTT
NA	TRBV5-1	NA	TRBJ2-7	CASSLEQHNYEQYF	TGCGCCAGCAGCTTGGAACAGCATAACTACGAGCAGTACTTC